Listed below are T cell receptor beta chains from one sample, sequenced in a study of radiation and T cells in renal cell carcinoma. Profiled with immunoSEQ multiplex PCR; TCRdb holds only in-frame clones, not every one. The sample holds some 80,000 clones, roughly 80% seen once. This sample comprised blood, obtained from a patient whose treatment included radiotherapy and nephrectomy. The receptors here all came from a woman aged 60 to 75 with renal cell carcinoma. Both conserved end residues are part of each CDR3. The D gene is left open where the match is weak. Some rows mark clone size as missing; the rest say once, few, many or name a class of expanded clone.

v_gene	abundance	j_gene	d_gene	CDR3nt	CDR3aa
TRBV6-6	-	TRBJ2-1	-	TGTGCCAGCAGTTCACCCGGGACCGGAGAGGAGGGGCAGTTCTTC	CASSSPGTGEEGQFF
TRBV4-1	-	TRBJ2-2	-	TGCGCCAGCAGCCACAATTCAATTAACAAGAACACCGGGGAGCTGTTTTTT	CASSHNSINKNTGELFF
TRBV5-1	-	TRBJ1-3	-	TGCGCCAGCCGTGGTGAGCCCTCTGGAAACACCATATATTTT	CASRGEPSGNTIYF
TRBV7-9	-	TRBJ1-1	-	TGTGCCAGCAGCTCGGGACACAACATGAACACTGAAGCTTTCTTT	CASSSGHNMNTEAFF
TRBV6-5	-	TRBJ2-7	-	TGTGCCAGCAGTTACTCATCACCTGAGGGCGAGCAGTACTTC	CASSYSSPEGEQYF
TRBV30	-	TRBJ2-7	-	TGTGCCTGGAGTGTACCCCCGAACTCCTACGAGCAGTACTTC	CAWSVPPNSYEQYF
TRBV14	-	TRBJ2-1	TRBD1	TGTGCCAGCAGCCAAGTGACAGGGTGGCAGTTCTTC	CASSQVTGWQFF
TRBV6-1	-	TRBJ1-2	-	TGTGCCAGCAGTGACCAGGTAGCTGGTAGCTACACCTTC	CASSDQVAGSYTF
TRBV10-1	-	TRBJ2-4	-	TGCGCCAGCAGTGAGTCCGGGGCCAAAAACATTCAGTACTTC	CASSESGAKNIQYF
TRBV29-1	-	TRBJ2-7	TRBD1	TGCAGCGTTGCGGGGACAGGTACAACCTACGAGCAGTACTTC	CSVAGTGTTYEQYF
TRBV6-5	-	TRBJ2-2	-	TGTGCCAGCAGGACAGGGGAGGGGAGCGGGGAGCTGTTTTTT	CASRTGEGSGELFF
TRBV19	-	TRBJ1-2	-	TGTGCCAGTAGTCCTTCGGCAGGGGGCTACACCTTC	CASSPSAGGYTF
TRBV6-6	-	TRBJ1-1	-	TGTGCCAGCAGTTCCCGCCTTAACACTGAAGCTTTCTTT	CASSSRLNTEAFF
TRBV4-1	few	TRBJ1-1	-	TGCGCCAGCAGCCTATCCGGGGGAAACACTGAAGCTTTCTTT	CASSLSGGNTEAFF
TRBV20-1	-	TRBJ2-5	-	TGCAGTGAACTAATCCAAGAGACCCAGTACTTC	CSELIQETQYF
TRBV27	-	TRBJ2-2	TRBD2	TGTGCCAGCAGTTTATCGAGGGGCGGGAGGCCCACCGGGGAGCTGTTTTTT	CASSLSRGGRPTGELFF